What follows describes a single TCR beta chain. The data belong to a study of beta chain features in type 1 diabetes. The investigators reverse transcribed all of the isolated RNA, so they sequenced expressed TCRB transcripts. TCRdb keeps only in-frame clones here, not all; method: immunoSEQ multiplex PCR. The sample has 500,000 to 700,000 clones, around a sixth seen once; the top ten hold more than 0.08%. Sorting of CD4+ naive, central memory, regulatory and stem cell-like memory cells was performed via CD45RO/CCR7/CD25/CD127/CD95/CD27. The CDR3 loop spans 14 amino acids. Trimming cost V 0 bases and J 2 bases, with 8 bases left between them. Germline assignment: CDR1 LNHNV and CDR2 YYDKDF (reference sequence).

The sequence was collected from a man between 18 and 29 years old in good health. The chain links TRBV15 to TRBJ2-7; D remains unclear. Sequences were obtained from naive CD4+ T cells from blood. In nucleotides, the CDR3 is TGTGCCACCAGCAGAGACCACCAAACCTACGAGCAGTACTTC. Its translation: CATSRDHQTYEQYF.